The rows below give T cell receptor beta chains drawn from one sample of a study of shared clonotypes between healthy human individuals. The table came from immunoSEQ multiplex PCR; TCRdb's copy has only in-frame clones and leaves some out. The sample holds 700,000 to 950,000 clones, approximately 96% seen once. The sequenced sample consisted of naive CD8+ T cells sorted from blood. The receptors stem from a young man in good health. The CDR3 runs from the conserved cysteine through the conserved F or W. Fields, in order: V gene, D gene, clone size, J gene, CDR3 protein, CDR3 DNA. A D gene is named only where the DNA matches it firmly. The listing skips clone size in some rows; elsewhere it reads once, few, many or a size class.

>TRBV5-6|NA|NA|TRBJ1-4
CASMGTTDEKLFF
TGTGCCAGCATGGGGACCACTGATGAAAAACTGTTTTTT
>TRBV5-6|NA|NA|TRBJ2-3
CASSLDGLGRGTQYF
TGTGCCAGCAGCTTAGACGGGCTGGGAAGGGGTACGCAGTATTTT
>TRBV5-4|TRBD2|NA|TRBJ2-3
CASSLGTSGRDTQYF
TGTGCCAGCAGCTTGGGAACTAGCGGGAGAGATACGCAGTATTTT
>TRBV14|NA|NA|TRBJ2-7
CASSQDEGPRPYEQYF
TGTGCCAGCAGCCAAGATGAGGGGCCGCGGCCCTACGAGCAGTACTTC
>TRBV25-1|NA|once|TRBJ2-2
CASGNTGELFF
TGTGCCAGCGGTAACACCGGGGAGCTGTTTTTT
>TRBV28|NA|NA|TRBJ2-7
CASSLGGYEQYF
TGTGCCAGCAGTTTAGGGGGCTACGAGCAGTACTTC
>TRBV10-1|NA|NA|TRBJ1-5
CASSETAQHF
TGCGCCAGCAGTGAGACCGCCCAGCATTTT
>TRBV6-1|TRBD2|NA|TRBJ2-1
CASRGEDNEQFF
TGTGCCAGTCGGGGGGAGGACAATGAGCAGTTCTTC
>TRBV6-6|NA|NA|TRBJ2-3
CASSWTLIDTQYF
TGTGCCAGCAGTTGGACATTGATAGATACGCAGTATTTT
>TRBV7-2|NA|NA|TRBJ1-1
CASSLAPKSEAFF
TGTGCCAGCAGCTTAGCTCCCAAGAGTGAAGCTTTCTTT
>TRBV7-6|NA|NA|TRBJ1-1
CASSLGLGTEAFF
TGTGCCAGCAGCTTGGGTTTGGGAACTGAAGCTTTCTTT
>TRBV9|NA|NA|TRBJ2-1
CASSVGGFRSSYNEQFF
TGTGCCAGCAGCGTAGGAGGATTCCGTAGCTCCTACAATGAGCAGTTCTTC
>TRBV6-5|TRBD1|NA|TRBJ1-5
CASSSHGGTGNQPQHF
TGTGCCAGCAGTTCGCACGGAGGGACAGGCAATCAGCCCCAGCATTTT
>TRBV5-1|NA|NA|TRBJ2-7
CASSFLQGSSEQYF
TGCGCCAGCAGCTTTTTACAGGGATCGAGCGAGCAGTACTTC
>TRBV15|NA|NA|TRBJ2-1
CATSSESNEQFF
TGTGCCACCAGCAGCGAGAGCAATGAGCAGTTCTTC
>TRBV6-5|NA|NA|TRBJ2-7
CASSFPGEQYF
TGTGCCAGCAGTTTCCCGGGGGAGCAGTACTTC
>TRBV27|TRBD1|NA|TRBJ2-7
CASSWDRGGYEQYF
TGTGCCAGCAGTTGGGACAGGGGAGGCTACGAGCAGTACTTC
>TRBV9|NA|NA|TRBJ2-7
CASSPTSGDTSYEQYF
TGTGCCAGCAGCCCTACGTCAGGGGACACATCCTACGAGCAGTACTTC
>TRBV7-2|NA|NA|TRBJ2-7
CASSLVLSEQYF
TGTGCCAGCAGCTTAGTATTATCGGAGCAGTACTTC
>TRBV7-6|NA|NA|TRBJ2-6
CASSLSLPDGASGANVLTF
TGTGCCAGCAGCTTAAGCCTTCCGGACGGAGCCTCTGGGGCCAACGTCCTGACTTTC
>TRBV19|NA|NA|TRBJ2-1
CATTPSGSSYNEQFF
TGTGCCACCACCCCTTCCGGGAGCTCCTACAATGAGCAGTTCTTC
>TRBV25-1|TRBD1|NA|TRBJ2-2
CASSTGTGWSETGELFF
TGTGCCAGCAGCACGGGGACAGGGTGGTCGGAGACCGGGGAGCTGTTTTTT
>TRBV11-2|TRBD2|NA|TRBJ2-1
CASSLERRLAAYNEQFF
TGTGCCAGCAGCTTAGAAAGGAGACTAGCGGCCTACAATGAGCAGTTCTTC
>TRBV14|TRBD2|NA|TRBJ2-2
CASSQITTSGTGELFF
TGTGCCAGCAGCCAAATAACGACTAGCGGCACCGGGGAGCTGTTTTTT
>TRBV7-8|NA|NA|TRBJ1-3
CASSPDSRVGGNTIYF
TGTGCCAGCAGCCCCGACTCCAGGGTCGGAGGAAACACCATATATTTT
>TRBV28|NA|NA|TRBJ1-4
CASSFPGVNEKLFF
TGTGCCAGCAGTTTTCCAGGGGTTAATGAAAAACTGTTTTTT
>TRBV10-3|TRBD2|once|TRBJ2-5
CAISLAAQETQYF
TGTGCCATATCTCTAGCGGCCCAAGAGACCCAGTACTTC
>TRBV7-9|NA|NA|TRBJ2-2
CASSPNQGSGELFF
TGTGCCAGCAGCCCAAATCAAGGTTCCGGGGAGCTGTTTTTT
>TRBV4-1|TRBD1|NA|TRBJ1-2
CASSQNLGQEIYGYTF
TGCGCCAGCAGCCAGAATCTGGGACAGGAGATCTATGGCTACACCTTC
>TRBV5-5|TRBD1|NA|TRBJ2-7
CASSTRTGGYEQYF
TGTGCCAGCAGCACACGGACAGGGGGGTACGAGCAGTACTTC
>TRBV5-1|NA|NA|TRBJ2-7
CASSFELVGEQYF
TGCGCCAGCAGCTTTGAACTAGTGGGCGAGCAGTACTTC
>TRBV28|NA|NA|TRBJ2-7
CASSLVGGTGEQYF
TGTGCCAGCAGTTTAGTGGGGGGTACCGGCGAGCAGTACTTC
>TRBV13|NA|once|TRBJ2-7
CASSPRTTTYEQYF
TGTGCCAGCAGCCCCCGAACAACTACCTACGAGCAGTACTTC
>TRBV7-2|NA|NA|TRBJ1-2
CASSLDGPGQANYGYTF
TGTGCCAGCAGCTTAGACGGGCCAGGACAAGCTAACTATGGCTACACCTTC
>TRBV11-2|NA|NA|TRBJ2-7
CASSWRGGLGYEQYF
TGTGCCAGCAGCTGGAGAGGGGGGCTGGGTTACGAGCAGTACTTC
>TRBV11-3|NA|NA|TRBJ2-7
CASSPDGSYEQYF
TGTGCCAGCAGCCCGGACGGATCCTACGAGCAGTACTTC
>TRBV7-2|NA|once|TRBJ2-7
CASSATPGFYEQYF
TGTGCCAGCAGCGCAACACCGGGGTTCTACGAGCAGTACTTC
>TRBV5-5|NA|NA|TRBJ2-1
CASSFLQSKHNEQFF
TGTGCCAGCAGCTTTTTACAGAGTAAACACAATGAGCAGTTCTTC
>TRBV9|NA|NA|TRBJ1-4
CASSVGEATNEKLFF
TGTGCCAGCAGCGTAGGCGAAGCAACTAATGAAAAACTGTTTTTT
>TRBV7-9|TRBD2|NA|TRBJ2-2
CASSPTAGVSTGELFF
TGTGCCAGCAGCCCCACAGCGGGAGTAAGCACCGGGGAGCTGTTTTTT
>TRBV7-8|NA|once|TRBJ2-2
CASSPYLNTGELFF
TGTGCCAGCAGCCCATACTTGAACACCGGGGAGCTGTTTTTT
>TRBV18|TRBD1|NA|TRBJ1-2
CASSPRETGSYGYTF
TGTGCCAGCTCACCACGCGAGACAGGGAGCTATGGCTACACCTTC
>TRBV20-1|NA|NA|TRBJ2-7
CSARDVYEQYF
TGCAGTGCTAGAGATGTATACGAGCAGTACTTC
>TRBV4-1|TRBD1|NA|TRBJ2-1
CASSQDLSGQGQFF
TGCGCCAGCAGCCAAGATTTGTCGGGACAGGGGCAGTTCTTC
>TRBV9|NA|NA|TRBJ1-4
CASSAPGRGEKLFF
TGTGCCAGCAGCGCACCAGGGCGCGGTGAAAAACTGTTTTTT
>TRBV27|NA|NA|TRBJ2-7
CASGSNYEQYF
TGTGCCAGCGGATCTAACTACGAGCAGTACTTC
>TRBV6-5|NA|NA|TRBJ2-5
CASSFQGGLGETQYF
TGTGCCAGCAGTTTCCAGGGCGGTCTGGGGGAGACCCAGTACTTC
>TRBV2|NA|NA|TRBJ2-3
CASRSWADTQYF
TGTGCCAGCCGGAGTTGGGCAGATACGCAGTATTTT
>TRBV5-4|TRBD2|NA|TRBJ2-3
CASSLESGTVTDTQYF
TGTGCCAGCAGCTTGGAGAGCGGGACGGTCACAGATACGCAGTATTTT
>TRBV9|NA|NA|TRBJ2-2
CASSASTGELFF
TGTGCCAGCAGCGCGAGTACCGGGGAGCTGTTTTTT
>TRBV29-1|NA|NA|TRBJ2-1
CSVDGRMFDEQFF
TGCAGCGTTGACGGCAGGATGTTTGATGAGCAGTTCTTC
>TRBV29-1|TRBD2|NA|TRBJ2-3
CSVVGTSGSEDTQYF
TGCAGCGTTGTAGGGACTAGCGGGAGTGAAGATACGCAGTATTTT
>TRBV18|NA|once|TRBJ1-5
CASSRGQYSNQPQHF
TGTGCCAGCTCCCGCGGACAGTATAGCAATCAGCCCCAGCATTTT
>TRBV4-3|NA|NA|TRBJ1-1
CASSQDIRQGDTEAFF
TGCGCCAGCAGCCAAGACATTCGGCAGGGCGACACTGAAGCTTTCTTT
>TRBV11-2|NA|NA|TRBJ2-2
CASVGRSNTGELFF
TGTGCCAGCGTTGGCAGATCGAACACCGGGGAGCTGTTTTTT
>TRBV28|TRBD1|NA|TRBJ1-5
CASFNRGFNQPQHF
TGTGCCAGCTTCAACAGGGGATTCAATCAGCCCCAGCATTTT
>TRBV11-2|NA|NA|TRBJ2-7
CASSLAGDGYEQYF
TGTGCCAGCAGCTTAGCGGGAGACGGTTACGAGCAGTACTTC
>TRBV7-9|NA|NA|TRBJ2-5
CASRRDGFTQYF
TGTGCCAGCCGCAGGGATGGGTTTACCCAGTACTTC
>TRBV12-5|NA|NA|TRBJ2-7
CASARDPYEQYF
TGTGCTAGTGCTAGAGATCCCTACGAGCAGTACTTC